This TCR beta chain emerged from a study of blood T cell repertoires in COVID-19. Remarks on this clone: The sample has other DNA sequences that encode this CDR3 too.

Generated by immunoSEQ multiplex PCR, the TCRdb table keeps only in-frame clones and is missing some. The data contain around 130,000 clones, approximately 80% of them singletons. This clonotype was obtained from a human donor in a cohort sampled during active COVID-19. The sequenced material came from peripheral blood.

The CDR3 DNA reads TGCGCCAGCAGCTTGGACAGGGTAGGGGAGCAGTACTTC. Protein product: CASSLDRVGEQYF. The J gene is TRBJ2-7, the V gene TRBV5-1; D is perhaps TRBD1 (6 bases). The CDR3 is 13 residues long. CDR1 is SGHRS, CDR2 YFSETQ, per germline. The V end lost 0 bases, the J end lost 7 bases, and 11 bases lay between the germline ends.